Listed here are 19 T cell receptor beta chains from one sample, sequenced in a study of regulatory T cells in long-lasting Graves disease (dated by TCRdb to the early 2020s). To prepare the library, multiplex PCR was applied. Sequencing took place on an Illumina HiSeq 4000. To build TCR beta libraries, CDR3 regions were amplified by Arm-PCR using iRepertoire HTBI primers. The public reads were quality trimmed at Q25 with fastp and then assembled into clones with MiXCR by TCRdb, keeping productive beta chains. CDR3 protein sequences are deduplicated, and each keeps its most common genes and DNA. This sample gives under 500,000 distinct CDR3 sequences in total; around 21% of them show up just once. The top ten clones comprise about 8.3% of the sample. The time point label for this specimen denotes: persistent/refractory GD, antithyroid drugs over 5 years with positive TRAb. RNA was extracted from PBMCs in TRIzol for both TCR sequencing and RNA sequencing.

The sample in question was peripheral blood mononuclear cells (PBMCs), obtained when the disease was refractory, from a patient treated with antithyroid drugs. The origin of the receptors is a female donor with Graves disease.

The sample holds a few counts of this clonotype. The gene calls are TRBV20-1 and TRBJ1-1; D is unresolved. The length of the CDR3 is 12 residues. The V end lost 3 bases, the J end lost 1 base, and 6 bases lay between the germline ends. Germline CDR1 reads DFQATT; CDR2 reads SNEGSKA (reference sequence). The CDR3 DNA follows: TGCAGTGCTAGGGGCACGAACACTGAAGCTTTCTTT. This gives the protein CSARGTNTEAFF.

Concerning this clonotype itself: Likely a read error: the CDR3 ends without its conserved phenylalanine or tryptophan. This chain connects TRBV19 to TRBJ1-1; D might be TRBD1 (6 bases). CDR1 is LNHDA, CDR2 SQIVND, per germline (reference sequence). The CDR3 runs to 15 residues. V was pared by 6 bases and J by 4 bases, with 18 bases between. CDR3 bases: TGTGCCAGTAGCGGGATAGGACGGGGGGCCACTGAAGCTTTCCTT. It specifies CASSGIGRGATEAFL.

V is TRBV7-9 and J is TRBJ2-5, with 9 positions matching TRBD2. The V gene's germline CDR1 is SEHNR and CDR2 FQNEAQ (reference sequence). The CDR3 consists of 16 residues. Trimming took 5 bases from V and 1 from J; bases not matched to a gene: 8. As DNA, the CDR3 is TGTGCCAGCAGCCCCCGACTAGCGGCGGGCCAAGAGACCCAGTACTTC. This encodes CASSPRLAAGQETQYF.

This clonotype has at least ten counts. The chain couples TRBV20-1 to TRBJ1-2; D is unresolved. The CDR3 extends over 15 amino acids. V lost 0 bases and J 4 bases, leaving 15 bases between the germline ends. CDR1 and CDR2 (germline): DFQATT, SNEGSKA (reference sequence). DNA of the CDR3: TGCAGTGCTAGAGACTTAGCCCCAACCACCTATGGCTACACCTTC. Residues: CSARDLAPTTYGYTF.

This clonotype was observed a few times. This chain uses TRBV19 with TRBJ1-4; a weak D match, TRBD1 (5 bases). This CDR3 comprises 15 residues. Between the trimmed V and J ends, which lost 7 bases and 7 bases, there was a span of 19 bases. Germline assignment: CDR1 LNHDA and CDR2 SQIVND (reference sequence). DNA for the CDR3: TGTGCCAGTACCCTCCAAGGCGGGGGGGGTGAAAAACTGTTTTTT. Translating gives CASTLQGGGGEKLFF.

This clonotype showed up just a few times. The V call is TRBV27, the J call TRBJ2-2; D is perhaps TRBD1 (6 bases). The V gene's germline CDR1 is MNHEY and CDR2 SMNVEV (reference sequence). CDR3 length equals 14 residues. Trimming took off 5 bases at V and 8 bases at J, with 15 bases between the two ends. The chain's CDR3 is CASSRGTKEGELFF. DNA for the CDR3: TGTGCCAGCAGTAGGGGGACCAAAGAGGGGGAGCTGTTTTTT.

This clonotype was seen ten or more times. The rearrangement joins TRBV6-5 to TRBJ2-5, with 14 bases identical to TRBD2. The germline CDR1 and CDR2 sequences are MNHEY and SVGAGI. The CDR3 sequence is 17 residues long. The V gene end was trimmed by 2 bases and the J gene end by 4 bases; junction bases not matched to a gene: 6. CDR3 sequence: CASSYPTSGRAGETQYF. The CDR3 DNA sequence: TGTGCCAGCAGTTACCCGACTAGCGGGAGGGCCGGAGAGACCCAGTACTTC.

In the case of this clonotype: At one end the junction does not follow the germline gene, possibly because of a read error. The chain is built from TRBV24-1 and TRBJ2-3; TRBD1 agrees at 7 bases. CDR3 length: 15 residues. The germline V gene encodes CDR1 KGHDR and CDR2 SFDVKD. CDR3 bases: TGTGCCACCAGCGATTGGACAGGACCGACAGATACGCAGTATTTT. Amino acids: CATSDWTGPTDTQYF.

V is TRBV20-1 and J is TRBJ2-7, with D possibly matching TRBD2 (5 bases). Germline V gene lookup returns CDR1 DFQATT and CDR2 SNEGSKA (reference sequence). V was trimmed by 0 bases and J by 3 bases, leaving 15 bases between them. The CDR3 contains 15 residues. CDR3 amino acids: CSARDMASHYYEQYF. As DNA, the CDR3 is TGCAGTGCTAGAGATATGGCTAGCCACTACTACGAGCAGTACTTC.

CDR3 nucleotides: TGCGCCAGCAGCCAAGATGGTGGAGGGGCGGACGAGCAGTACTTC. This sequence encodes CASSQDGGGADEQYF. The chain couples TRBV4-1 to TRBJ2-7; the D gene is possibly TRBD2 (6 bases). The CDR3 runs to 15 residues. V was pared by 0 bases and J by 5 bases, with 14 bases between. Germline V gene lookup returns CDR1 MGHRA and CDR2 YSYEKL.

The rearrangement links TRBV5-1 to TRBJ2-5; perhaps TRBD1 as D (5 bases). There are 14 residues in the CDR3. V gave up 0 bases and J gave up 5 bases, with 11 bases separating them. Germline CDR1 is SGHRS and CDR2 is YFSETQ. The CDR3 protein is CASSLEWGRETQYF. The CDR3 DNA reads TGCGCCAGCAGCTTGGAATGGGGCCGCGAGACCCAGTACTTC. The full variable domain, in which reference TRBV5-1 and TRBJ2-5 provide the parts outside the CDR3, is KAGVTQTPRYLIKTRGQQVTLSCSPISGHRSVSWYQQTPGQGLQFLFEYFSETQRNKGNFPGRFSGRQFSNSRSEMNVSTLELGDSALYLCASSLEWGRETQYFGPGTRLLVL.

The chain uses TRBV20-1 and TRBJ2-1; 7 nucleotides line up with TRBD1. The CDR3 runs 15 residues. From germline, CDR1 is DFQATT and CDR2 SNEGSKA (reference sequence). Trimming removed 4 bases from V and 6 bases from J; junction bases left unmatched: 12. CDR3 region: CSAILVGQYFNEQFF. The CDR3 DNA sequence: TGCAGTGCTATATTGGTGGGACAGTACTTCAATGAGCAGTTCTTC.

The chain links TRBV5-1 to TRBJ1-1; weak D call: TRBD1 (6 bases). This CDR3 comprises 12 residues. V shed 5 bases and J shed 7 bases, with 12 bases lying between them. Germline-derived CDR1 and CDR2 are SGHRS and YFSETQ. The CDR3 nucleotides are TGCGCCAGCAGACGACAGGACTATGAAGCTTTCTTT. Its translation is CASRRQDYEAFF.

The rearrangement links TRBV19 to TRBJ2-7; maybe TRBD2 (7 bases). Germline CDR1 and CDR2: LNHDA and SQIVND (reference sequence). The V end was cut by 6 bases, the J end by 4 bases, with 19 bases between. The CDR3 sequence is 15 residues long. The CDR3 reads CASSDGAGQVYEQYF. The CDR3 bases are TGTGCCAGTAGCGACGGAGCGGGACAAGTATACGAGCAGTACTTC.

Comments on this clonotype: Given a much more abundant clone one base away, this may be a read error. The genes are TRBV24-1 and TRBJ1-1, with D perhaps TRBD1 (5 bases). This CDR3 spans 14 amino acids. Germline V gives CDR1 KGHDR, CDR2 SFDVKD. DNA of the CDR3: TGTGCCTCCTCATACATGGGCCCGGGGCCTGAAGTTTTCTTT. Residues: CASSYMGPGPEVFF.

The CDR3: CASTRYSGAEAFF. The CDR3 nucleotides read TGTGCCAGTACTCGGTATTCAGGGGCTGAAGCTTTCTTT. The V and J genes are TRBV19 and TRBJ1-1; TRBD1 might be the D (6 bases). Germline V gene sequence: CDR1 LNHDA, CDR2 SQIVND (reference sequence). There are 13 residues in the CDR3. The germline V and J ends were trimmed by 7 bases and 6 bases, with 15 bases remaining between them.

The chain combines TRBV14 with TRBJ2-2; 8 nucleotides align to TRBD1. V lost 1 base, J lost 4 bases, and 2 bases stayed unmatched. Germline CDR1 and CDR2: SGHDN and FVKESK. The CDR3 has 15 amino acids. The CDR3 nucleotides read TGTGCCAGCAGCCAAGTCACAGGGGGCACCGGGGAGCTGTTTTTT. Protein: CASSQVTGGTGELFF.

At least ten counts were recorded for this clonotype. This chain joins TRBV5-1 and TRBJ2-2, with unresolved D. CDR1 SGHRS and CDR2 YFSETQ come from the germline V gene. The germline V and J ends were trimmed by 0 bases and 3 bases, with 12 bases remaining between them. CDR3 size: 16 residues. CDR3 loop: CASSLAVAAYTGELFF. The DNA of the CDR3 is TGCGCCAGCAGCTTGGCCGTAGCAGCCTACACCGGGGAGCTGTTTTTT.

The chain has TRBV4-1 and TRBJ1-1, with 7 positions matching TRBD1. CDR3 length: 15 amino acids. The germline CDR1 and CDR2 sequences are MGHRA and YSYEKL. J lost 4 bases, V lost 1 base, and 6 bases had no gene match. DNA of the CDR3: TGCGCCAGCAGCCAAGTGGGACAGAAAGGCACTGAAGCTTTCTTT. Its protein is CASSQVGQKGTEAFF.